A single sample gave rise to the 28 T cell receptor beta chains below, sequenced in a study of blood T cell repertoires in COVID-19. TCRdb's copy holds only in-frame clones and misses some; the assay was immunoSEQ multiplex PCR. The sample consists of over 65,000 clones, about 81% of them appearing once. Material for sequencing was peripheral blood. The origin of the receptors is a human donor in a cohort sampled during active COVID-19.

This clone has more than one count but fewer than ten. The gene calls are TRBV28 and TRBJ2-5; no clear D gene. The CDR3 is made up of 14 amino acids. V lost 2 bases and J 6 bases, leaving 13 bases between the germline ends. CDR1 and CDR2 from the germline V gene are MDHEN and SYDVKM. This chain's CDR3 is CASSLSLFAKTQYF. The CDR3 DNA is TGTGCCAGCAGTTTAAGTTTGTTCGCGAAGACCCAGTACTTC.

The V gene is TRBV28, the J gene TRBJ2-3, with 12 nucleotides matching TRBD2. Per the germline V gene, CDR1 is MDHEN and CDR2 is SYDVKM. V lost 6 bases and J lost 5; bases outside the gene matches: 12. The CDR3 is 17 residues long. The CDR3 nucleotides are TGTGCCAGCAGACGACGCATGACTAGCGGGGGTCGAGATACGCAGTATTTT. Encoded protein: CASRRRMTSGGRDTQYF.

The V gene is TRBV7-8, the J gene TRBJ2-7; 9 bases are a match to TRBD1. Germline loops: CDR1 SGHVS, CDR2 FQNEAQ. J gave up 5 bases and V 1 base, and 6 bases lay outside the gene matches. The CDR3 length is 15 residues. CDR3 coding DNA: TGTGCCAGCAGCTTAGGTGGGGACAGGGACAACGAGCAGTACTTC. Protein sequence: CASSLGGDRDNEQYF.

The rearrangement links TRBV19 to TRBJ1-5, with D perhaps TRBD1 (6 bases). V was clipped by 5 bases and J by 0 bases, with 11 bases between them. Germline V lookup: CDR1 LNHDA, CDR2 SQIVND (reference sequence). The CDR3 has 15 amino acids. The CDR3 reads CASSRQASSNQPQHF. The DNA of the CDR3 is TGTGCCAGTAGTCGACAGGCTTCTAGCAATCAGCCCCAGCATTTT.

This chain joins TRBV7-9 and TRBJ2-7; D may be TRBD2 (6 bases). Germline V lookup: CDR1 SEHNR, CDR2 FQNEAQ (reference sequence). Trimming removed 2 bases from V and 3 bases from J, with 11 bases in between. The CDR3 extends over 14 amino acids. The CDR3 loop reads CASSLPGTDYEQYF. CDR3 nucleotide sequence: TGTGCCAGCAGCTTACCCGGGACTGACTACGAGCAGTACTTC. Supplemented by reference TRBV7-9 and TRBJ2-7, the full variable domain reads DTGVSQNPRHKITKRGQNVTFRCDPISEHNRLYWYRQTLGQGPEFLTYFQNEAQLEKSRLLSDRFSAERPKGSFSTLEIQRTEQGDSAMYLCASSLPGTDYEQYFGPGTRLTVT.

This chain connects TRBV20-1 to TRBJ2-1; D unresolved. Trimming removed 0 bases from V and 7 bases from J, with 4 bases in between. From germline, CDR1 is DFQATT and CDR2 SNEGSKA (reference sequence). This CDR3 contains 11 residues. This CDR3 is CSARDLNEQFF. The DNA for the CDR3 is TGCAGTGCTAGAGATCTGAATGAGCAGTTCTTC.

The genes are TRBV21-1 and TRBJ1-1; whether TRBD1, the table's D call, matches the DNA was not checked. TRBV21-1 is a recognized pseudogene. This CDR3 is 16 amino acids long. CDR3 protein: CASSKAPTGGPTEAFF. The CDR3 coding sequence is TGTGCCAGCAGCAAAGCGCCGACAGGGGGCCCGACTGAAGCTTTCTTT.

The V and J genes are TRBV2 and TRBJ1-2; TRBD1 is a possible D gene (6 bases). The CDR3 runs 15 residues. Trimming shortened V by 6 bases and J by 3 bases, and 17 bases separated the two germline ends. The germline V gene has CDR1 SNHLY and CDR2 FYNNEI. The CDR3 spells CASREPRGRYYGYTF. CDR3 DNA: TGTGCCAGCAGGGAACCCAGGGGTCGGTACTATGGCTACACCTTC.

This clone was detected a few times. The chain uses TRBV24-1 and TRBJ2-2; D is ambiguous. Trimming removed 4 bases at V and 5 bases at J, with 13 bases between. Per germline, CDR1 KGHDR and CDR2 SFDVKD. The CDR3 spans 15 residues. The CDR3 nucleotides are TGTGCCACCAGTGACCCGTCTAAGAGAACCGGGGAGCTGTTTTTT. Its protein product is CATSDPSKRTGELFF.

The gene calls are TRBV4-1 and TRBJ2-3; D may be TRBD2 (6 bases). This CDR3 is 16 amino acids long. With 4 bases removed from V and 3 bases from J, the gap between germline ends came to 17 bases. The germline V gene has CDR1 MGHRA and CDR2 YSYEKL. As DNA, the CDR3 is TGCGCCAGCAGCCCCCACCTACTCCGGGGGACAGATACGCAGTATTTT. It specifies CASSPHLLRGTDTQYF.

V is TRBV27 and J is TRBJ2-7, with TRBD2 matching over 10 bases. The V segment lost 3 bases and the J segment 2 bases; nucleotides outside the gene matches: 1. This CDR3 region has 14 residues. Germline-derived CDR1 and CDR2 are MNHEY and SMNVEV (reference sequence). In nucleotides, the CDR3 is TGTGCCAGCAGTTTCAGCGGGAGGGCCTACGAGCAGTACTTC. Its protein product is CASSFSGRAYEQYF.

The V and J genes are TRBV18 and TRBJ2-7; a weak D match, TRBD1 (6 bases). V dropped 8 bases and J dropped 3 bases, with 20 bases sitting between them. CDR1 KGHSH and CDR2 LQKENI come from the germline V gene. The CDR3 runs 15 residues. In nucleotides, the CDR3 is TGTGCCAGCCAGCTGGGCCAGGGGCAGTACTACGAGCAGTACTTC. Its translation is CASQLGQGQYYEQYF.

This sequence joins TRBV28 and TRBJ2-7; TRBD1 agrees at 8 bases. CDR3 length: 14 residues. Trimming at V came to 3 bases and at J to 2 bases, leaving 3 bases not matched to a gene. Germline lookup yields CDR1 MDHEN and CDR2 SYDVKM. CDR3 protein: CASSFNRGAYEQYF. In nucleotides, the CDR3 is TGTGCCAGCAGTTTTAACAGGGGGGCCTACGAGCAGTACTTC. The complete variable domain, with remaining parts taken from reference TRBV28 and TRBJ2-7, reads DVKVTQSSRYLVKRTGEKVFLECVQDMDHENMFWYRQDPGLGLRLIYFSYDVKMKEKGDIPEGYSVSREKKERFSLILESASTNQTSMYLCASSFNRGAYEQYFGPGTRLTVT.

This clone was recorded once. Within the sample, other DNA sequences also encode this same CDR3. This chain links TRBV6-2 or TRBV6-3 with TRBJ1-1, with D tentatively TRBD1 (5 bases). The V and J ends lost 6 bases and 0 bases respectively, with 11 bases between them. The CDR3 is made up of 14 amino acids. Looked up from germline, CDR1 is MNHEY and CDR2 is SVGEGT. The CDR3 region has the DNA TGTGCCAGCAGCTTCCAGGGTATGAACACTGAAGCTTTCTTT. It yields the protein CASSFQGMNTEAFF.

This CDR3 is CASSLTGVESYEQYF. The CDR3 region has the DNA TGTGCCAGCAGCTTAACAGGGGTAGAATCCTACGAGCAGTACTTC. This chain connects TRBV11-2 to TRBJ2-7; TRBD1 aligns across 7 bases. The V gene end was trimmed by 2 bases and the J gene end by 1 base; junction bases not matched to a gene: 5. The CDR3 contains 15 residues. CDR1 and CDR2 (germline): SGHAT, FQNNGV.

The sample holds many counts of this clone. The rearrangement links TRBV4-3 to TRBJ2-1, with D perhaps TRBD2 (5 bases). This CDR3 is built from 13 residues. The germline gives CDR1 LGHNA, CDR2 YSLEER. V was cut by 6 bases and J by 7 bases, with 13 bases left in between. Here the CDR3 reads CASRGGSSNEQFF. CDR3 coding DNA: TGCGCCAGCAGAGGTGGGAGTAGTAATGAGCAGTTCTTC.

The V gene is TRBV6-1, the J gene TRBJ1-6, with TRBD1 identical over 8 bases. This CDR3 spans 16 amino acids. Germline V gene lookup returns CDR1 MNHNS and CDR2 SASEGT. Trimming at V came to 2 bases and at J to 12 bases, leaving 12 bases not matched to a gene. CDR3 sequence reads: CASSEWGTGSGRPLHF. CDR3 nucleotides: TGTGCCAGCAGTGAATGGGGGACAGGATCAGGACGACCCCTCCACTTT.

This chain links TRBV2 with TRBJ1-2; 8 bases align to TRBD1. The ends lost 6 bases at V and 8 bases at J; junction bases unmatched: 8. The V gene's germline CDR1 is SNHLY and CDR2 FYNNEI. The CDR3 sequence is 13 residues long. In DNA form, the CDR3 reads TGTGCCAGCAGCATACAGGGGGGCGGGGGCTACACCTTC. Translation gives CASSIQGGGGYTF.

The chain combines TRBV2 with TRBJ2-3; possibly TRBD1 for D (6 bases). V lost 6 bases and J lost 1, with 20 bases in between. The CDR3 spans 17 residues. Germline V CDR1 and CDR2: SNHLY, FYNNEI. The CDR3 DNA reads as TGTGCCAGCAGGGGCGGACAGCAGGGGCACGGCACAGATACGCAGTATTTT. Translated, it gives CASRGGQQGHGTDTQYF. Filled out from reference TRBV2 and TRBJ2-3, the complete variable domain reads EPEVTQTPSHQVTQMGQEVILRCVPISNHLYFYWYRQILGQKVEFLVSFYNNEISEKSEIFDDQFSVERPDGSNFTLKIRSTKLEDSAMYFCASRGGQQGHGTDTQYFGPGTRLTVL.

The rearrangement links TRBV5-6 to TRBJ2-4; D unclear. V was shortened by 4 bases and J by 1 base, with 12 bases between the two germline ends. The germline CDR1 and CDR2 sequences are SGHDT and YYEEEE. CDR3 length: 15 amino acids. The chain's CDR3 is CASSLGPRAKNIQYF. The CDR3 bases are TGTGCCAGCAGCCTTGGCCCGCGGGCCAAAAACATTCAGTACTTC.

The chain carries TRBV4-3 and TRBJ1-3; D unresolved. The CDR3 contains 15 residues. V lost 0 bases, J lost 7 bases, and 13 bases lay in between. Germline loops: CDR1 LGHNA, CDR2 YSLEER. CDR3 protein: CASSQDLTAWNTIYF. DNA for the CDR3: TGCGCCAGCAGCCAAGATCTAACAGCCTGGAACACCATATATTTT.

The V call is TRBV28, the J call TRBJ1-6, with 9 nucleotides matching TRBD1. The germline V gene encodes CDR1 MDHEN and CDR2 SYDVKM. Unmatched junction bases numbered 12, after V lost 5 bases and J lost 1 base. This CDR3 has 19 residues. The CDR3 region is CASSLPTTGGRSYNSPLHF. DNA of the CDR3: TGTGCCAGCAGTCTACCGACCACAGGGGGCAGGTCCTATAATTCACCCCTCCACTTT.

The chain couples TRBV11-2 to TRBJ2-7; 8 bases align to TRBD2. Germline assignment: CDR1 SGHAT and CDR2 FQNNGV. This CDR3 region has 11 residues. The V gene end was trimmed by 3 bases and the J gene end by 11 bases; junction bases not matched to a gene: 3. CDR3 nucleotides: TGTGCCAGCAGCTTTCTTAGCGGGAAGTACTTC. Encoded protein: CASSFLSGKYF. The whole variable domain, filled in from reference TRBV11-2 and TRBJ2-7, reads EAGVAQSPRYKIIEKRQSVAFWCNPISGHATLYWYQQILGQGPKLLIQFQNNGVVDDSQLPKDRFSAERLKGVDSTLKIQPAKLEDSAVYLCASSFLSGKYFGPGTRLTVT.

The chain joins TRBV5-1 to TRBJ2-7; 7 nucleotides align to TRBD2. The germline V gene has CDR1 SGHRS and CDR2 YFSETQ. The V gene end was trimmed by 7 bases and the J gene end by 1 base; junction bases not matched to a gene: 11. CDR3 length: 15 amino acids. In nucleotides, the CDR3 is TGCGCCAGCCCCCGGGGGGTAGCGAGTTCCTACGAGCAGTACTTC. Translating it yields CASPRGVASSYEQYF.

The rearrangement uses TRBV6-5 and TRBJ1-1, with a tentative D call TRBD1 (6 bases). V was shortened by 2 bases and J by 5 bases, with 12 bases between the two germline ends. The CDR3 sequence is 14 residues long. The germline V gene has CDR1 MNHEY and CDR2 SVGAGI. The CDR3 DNA reads as TGTGCCAGCAGTTACGCGGGGGGCGATACTGAAGCTTTCTTT. It encodes CASSYAGGDTEAFF.

This clone was picked up a small number of times. The J gene is TRBJ1-1, the V gene TRBV6-5; D is perhaps TRBD1 (5 bases). This CDR3 spans 13 amino acids. Per the germline V gene, CDR1 is MNHEY and CDR2 is SVGAGI. The V end was cut by 6 bases, the J end by 11 bases, with 19 bases between. CDR3 protein: CASSRDSVGLAFF. CDR3 bases: TGTGCCAGCAGCCGTGACAGCGTCGGGCTCGCTTTCTTT.

V usage is TRBV28 and J usage is TRBJ2-3, with no clear D. Germline CDR1 and CDR2: MDHEN and SYDVKM. V lost 6 bases, J lost 0 bases, and 19 bases lay in between. The length of the CDR3 is 17 residues. The CDR3 here is CASSTPYSLASTDTQYF. The CDR3, as DNA: TGTGCCAGCAGCACTCCCTACTCCCTTGCAAGCACAGATACGCAGTATTTT. The variable domain in full, completed from reference TRBV28 and TRBJ2-3, reads DVKVTQSSRYLVKRTGEKVFLECVQDMDHENMFWYRQDPGLGLRLIYFSYDVKMKEKGDIPEGYSVSREKKERFSLILESASTNQTSMYLCASSTPYSLASTDTQYFGPGTRLTVL.

The V gene is TRBV27, the J gene TRBJ1-2; the D gene is possibly TRBD1 (5 bases). The CDR3 covers 14 residues. The germline CDR1 and CDR2 sequences are MNHEY and SMNVEV (reference sequence). The V gene lost 4 bases and the J gene lost 5 bases, with 14 bases spanning the gap. Here the CDR3 reads CASSSSTGDYGYTF. DNA of the CDR3: TGTGCCAGCAGTTCCTCGACGGGGGATTATGGCTACACCTTC.